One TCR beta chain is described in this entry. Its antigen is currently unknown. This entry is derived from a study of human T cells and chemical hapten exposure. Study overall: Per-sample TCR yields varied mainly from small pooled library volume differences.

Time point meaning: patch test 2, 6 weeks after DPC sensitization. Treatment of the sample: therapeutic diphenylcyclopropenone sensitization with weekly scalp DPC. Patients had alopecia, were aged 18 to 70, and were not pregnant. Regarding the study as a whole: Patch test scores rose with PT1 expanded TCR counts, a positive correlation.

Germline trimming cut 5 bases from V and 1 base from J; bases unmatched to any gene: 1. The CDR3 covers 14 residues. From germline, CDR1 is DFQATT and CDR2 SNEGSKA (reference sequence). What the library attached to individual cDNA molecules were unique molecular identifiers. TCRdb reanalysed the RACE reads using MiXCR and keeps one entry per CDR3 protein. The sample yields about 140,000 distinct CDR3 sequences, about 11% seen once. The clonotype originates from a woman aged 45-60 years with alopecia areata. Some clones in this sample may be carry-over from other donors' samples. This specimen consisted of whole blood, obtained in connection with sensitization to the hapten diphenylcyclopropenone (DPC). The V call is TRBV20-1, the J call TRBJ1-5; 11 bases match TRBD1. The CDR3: CSAGTGGSNQPQHF. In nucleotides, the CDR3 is TGCAGTGCTGGGACAGGGGGGAGCAATCAGCCCCAGCATTTT.